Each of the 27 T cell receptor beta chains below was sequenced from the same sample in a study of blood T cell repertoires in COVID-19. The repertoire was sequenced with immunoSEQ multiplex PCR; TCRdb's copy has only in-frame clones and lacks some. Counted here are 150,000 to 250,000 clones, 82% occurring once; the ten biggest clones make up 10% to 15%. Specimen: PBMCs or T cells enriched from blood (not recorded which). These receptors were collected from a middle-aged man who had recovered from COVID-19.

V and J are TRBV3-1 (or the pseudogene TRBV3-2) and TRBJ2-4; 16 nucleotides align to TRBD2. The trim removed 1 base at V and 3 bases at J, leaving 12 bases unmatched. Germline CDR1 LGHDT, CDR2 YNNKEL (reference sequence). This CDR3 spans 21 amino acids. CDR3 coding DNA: TGTGCCAGCAGCCAAGGAGACGATGGGACTAGCGGGAGGGGCGTCAAAAACATTCAGTACTTC. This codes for CASSQGDDGTSGRGVKNIQYF.

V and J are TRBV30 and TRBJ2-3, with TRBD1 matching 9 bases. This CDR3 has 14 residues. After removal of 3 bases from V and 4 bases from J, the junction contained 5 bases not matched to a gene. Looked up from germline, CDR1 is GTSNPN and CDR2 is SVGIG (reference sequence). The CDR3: CAWRTGGRADTQYF. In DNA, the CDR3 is TGTGCCTGGAGGACAGGGGGGCGCGCAGATACGCAGTATTTT.

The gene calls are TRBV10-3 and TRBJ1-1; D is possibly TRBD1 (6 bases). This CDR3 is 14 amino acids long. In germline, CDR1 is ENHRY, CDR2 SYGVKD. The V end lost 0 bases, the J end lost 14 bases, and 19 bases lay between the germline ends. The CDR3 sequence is CAISESNSEQGQFF. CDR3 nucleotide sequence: TGTGCCATCAGTGAGTCGAACTCGGAACAGGGTCAATTCTTT.

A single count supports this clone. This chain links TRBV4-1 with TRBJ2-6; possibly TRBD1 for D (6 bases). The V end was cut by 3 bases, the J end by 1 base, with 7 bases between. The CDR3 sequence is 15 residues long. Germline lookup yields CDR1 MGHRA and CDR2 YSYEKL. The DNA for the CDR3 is TGCGCCAGCAGCCACGGACAGTCTGGGGCCAACGTCCTGACTTTC. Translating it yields CASSHGQSGANVLTF.

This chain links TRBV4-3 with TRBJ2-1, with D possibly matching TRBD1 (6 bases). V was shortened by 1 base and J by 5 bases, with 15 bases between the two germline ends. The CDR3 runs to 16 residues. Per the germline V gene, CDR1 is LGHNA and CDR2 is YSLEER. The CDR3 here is CASSQGVGQVDNEQFF. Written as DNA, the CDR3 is TGCGCCAGCAGCCAAGGGGTGGGACAAGTTGACAATGAGCAGTTCTTC.

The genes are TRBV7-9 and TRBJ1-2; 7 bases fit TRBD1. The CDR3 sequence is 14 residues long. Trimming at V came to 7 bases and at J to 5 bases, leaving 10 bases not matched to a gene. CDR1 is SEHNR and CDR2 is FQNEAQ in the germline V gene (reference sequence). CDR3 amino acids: CASTPGTVGYGYTF. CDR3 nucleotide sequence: TGTGCCAGCACACCTGGGACAGTTGGGTATGGCTACACCTTC.

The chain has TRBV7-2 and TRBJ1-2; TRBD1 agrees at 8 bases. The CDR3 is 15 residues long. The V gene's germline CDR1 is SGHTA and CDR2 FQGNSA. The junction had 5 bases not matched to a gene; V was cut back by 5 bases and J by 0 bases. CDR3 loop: CASSRDRGTNYGYTF. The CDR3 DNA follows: TGTGCCAGCAGCCGTGACAGGGGTACTAACTATGGCTACACCTTC.

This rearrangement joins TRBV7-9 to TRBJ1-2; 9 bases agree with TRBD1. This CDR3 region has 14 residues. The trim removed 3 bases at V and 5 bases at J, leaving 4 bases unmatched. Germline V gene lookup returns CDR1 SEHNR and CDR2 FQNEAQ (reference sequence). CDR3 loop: CASSFPGTGYGYTF. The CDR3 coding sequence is TGTGCCAGCAGCTTCCCCGGGACAGGGTATGGCTACACCTTC.

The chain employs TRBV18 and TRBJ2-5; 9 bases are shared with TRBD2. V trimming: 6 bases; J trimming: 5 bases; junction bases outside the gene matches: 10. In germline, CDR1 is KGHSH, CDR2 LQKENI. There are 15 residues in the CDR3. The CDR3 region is CASSDSLAGMETQYF. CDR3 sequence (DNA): TGTGCCAGCTCGGACAGTCTAGCGGGAATGGAGACCCAGTACTTC.

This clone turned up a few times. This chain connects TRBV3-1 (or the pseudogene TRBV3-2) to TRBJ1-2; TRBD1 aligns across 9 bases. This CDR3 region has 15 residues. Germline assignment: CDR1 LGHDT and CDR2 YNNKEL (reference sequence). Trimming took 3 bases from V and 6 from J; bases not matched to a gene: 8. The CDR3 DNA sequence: TGTGCCAGCAGCCAGGGACAACAGGGGGCGGATGGCTACACCTTC. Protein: CASSQGQQGADGYTF.

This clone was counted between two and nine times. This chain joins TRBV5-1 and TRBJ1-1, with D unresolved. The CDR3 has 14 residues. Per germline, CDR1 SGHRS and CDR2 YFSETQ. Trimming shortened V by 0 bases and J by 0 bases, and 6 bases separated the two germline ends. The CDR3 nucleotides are TGCGCCAGCAGCTTGGGGCAGATGAACACTGAAGCTTTCTTT. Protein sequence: CASSLGQMNTEAFF.

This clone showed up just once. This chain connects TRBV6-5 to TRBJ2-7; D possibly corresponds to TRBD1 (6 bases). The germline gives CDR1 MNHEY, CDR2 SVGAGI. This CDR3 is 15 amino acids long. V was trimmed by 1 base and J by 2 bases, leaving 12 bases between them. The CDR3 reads CASSYFRDTAYEQYF. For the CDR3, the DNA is TGTGCCAGCAGTTACTTCCGGGACACCGCCTACGAGCAGTACTTC.

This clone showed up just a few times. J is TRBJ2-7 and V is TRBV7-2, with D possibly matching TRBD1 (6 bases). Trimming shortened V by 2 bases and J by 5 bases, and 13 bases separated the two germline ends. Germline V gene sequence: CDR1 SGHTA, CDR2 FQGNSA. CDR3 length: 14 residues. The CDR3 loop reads CASSLTRTDHEQYF. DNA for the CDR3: TGTGCCAGCAGCTTAACCAGGACAGACCACGAGCAGTACTTC.

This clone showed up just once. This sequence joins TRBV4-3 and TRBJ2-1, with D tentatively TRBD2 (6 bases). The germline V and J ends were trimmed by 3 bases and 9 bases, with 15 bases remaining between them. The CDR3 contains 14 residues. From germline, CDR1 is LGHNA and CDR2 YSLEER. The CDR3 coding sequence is TGCGCCAGCAGCCAGAAGGGAGGCGTGGGTGAGCAGTTCTTC. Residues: CASSQKGGVGEQFF.

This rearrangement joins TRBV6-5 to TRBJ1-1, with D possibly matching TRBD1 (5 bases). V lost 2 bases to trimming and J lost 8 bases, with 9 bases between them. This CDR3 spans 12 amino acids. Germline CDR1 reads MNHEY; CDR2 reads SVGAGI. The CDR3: CASSYPGGEAFF. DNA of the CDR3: TGTGCCAGCAGTTACCCCGGGGGGGAAGCTTTCTTT.

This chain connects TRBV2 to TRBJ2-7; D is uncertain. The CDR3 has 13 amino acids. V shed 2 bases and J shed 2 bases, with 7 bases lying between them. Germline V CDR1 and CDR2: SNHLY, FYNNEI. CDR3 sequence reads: CASSELRTYEQYV. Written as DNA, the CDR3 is TGTGCCAGCAGTGAACTTAGAACCTACGAGCAGTACGTC.

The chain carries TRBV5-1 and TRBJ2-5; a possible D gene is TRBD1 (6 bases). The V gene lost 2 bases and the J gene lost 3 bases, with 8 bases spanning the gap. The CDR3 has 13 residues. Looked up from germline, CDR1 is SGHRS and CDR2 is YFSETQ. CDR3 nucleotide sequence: TGCGCCAGCAGCTTTCCAGGGGAAGAGACCCAGTACTTC. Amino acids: CASSFPGEETQYF.

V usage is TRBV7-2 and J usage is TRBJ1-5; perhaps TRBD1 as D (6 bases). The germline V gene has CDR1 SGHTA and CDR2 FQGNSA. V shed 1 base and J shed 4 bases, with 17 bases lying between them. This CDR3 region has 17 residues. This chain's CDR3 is CASSLVTGRGTNQPQHF. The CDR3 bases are TGTGCCAGCAGCTTAGTTACTGGCAGGGGAACGAATCAGCCCCAGCATTTT.

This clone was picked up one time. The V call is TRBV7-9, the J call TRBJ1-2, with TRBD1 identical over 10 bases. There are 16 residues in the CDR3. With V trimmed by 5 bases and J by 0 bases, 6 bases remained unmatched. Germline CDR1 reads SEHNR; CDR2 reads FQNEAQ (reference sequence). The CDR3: CASSPRDRGSNYGYTF. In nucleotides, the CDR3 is TGTGCCAGCAGCCCCCGGGACAGGGGATCTAACTATGGCTACACCTTC. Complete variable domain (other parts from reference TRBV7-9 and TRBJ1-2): DTGVSQNPRHKITKRGQNVTFRCDPISEHNRLYWYRQTLGQGPEFLTYFQNEAQLEKSRLLSDRFSAERPKGSFSTLEIQRTEQGDSAMYLCASSPRDRGSNYGYTFGSGTRLTVV.

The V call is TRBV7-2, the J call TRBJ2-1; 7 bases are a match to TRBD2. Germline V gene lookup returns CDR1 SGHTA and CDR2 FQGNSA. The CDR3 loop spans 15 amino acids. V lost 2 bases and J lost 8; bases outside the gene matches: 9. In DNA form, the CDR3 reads TGTGCCAGCAGCTTAAGTGGCGGGAGTGGTGATGAGCAGTTCTTC. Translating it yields CASSLSGGSGDEQFF.

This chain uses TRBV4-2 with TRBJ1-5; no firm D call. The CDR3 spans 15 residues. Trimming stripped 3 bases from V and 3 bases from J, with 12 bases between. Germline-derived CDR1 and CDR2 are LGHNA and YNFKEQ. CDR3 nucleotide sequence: TGTGCCAGCAGCCAGCGATCGGGGTTCAATCAGCCCCAGCATTTT. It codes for CASSQRSGFNQPQHF.

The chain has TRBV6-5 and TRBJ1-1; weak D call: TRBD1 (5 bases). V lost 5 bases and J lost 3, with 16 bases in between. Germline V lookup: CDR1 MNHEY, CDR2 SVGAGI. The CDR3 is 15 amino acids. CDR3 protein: CASSIDSQFDTEAFF. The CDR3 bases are TGTGCCAGCAGTATCGACAGCCAGTTTGACACTGAAGCTTTCTTT.

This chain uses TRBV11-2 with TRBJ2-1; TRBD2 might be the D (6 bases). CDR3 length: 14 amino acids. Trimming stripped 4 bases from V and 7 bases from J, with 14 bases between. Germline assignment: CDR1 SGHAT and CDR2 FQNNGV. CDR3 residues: CASSSTGTGNEQFF. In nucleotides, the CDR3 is TGTGCCAGCAGCTCAACCGGGACTGGGAATGAGCAGTTCTTC.

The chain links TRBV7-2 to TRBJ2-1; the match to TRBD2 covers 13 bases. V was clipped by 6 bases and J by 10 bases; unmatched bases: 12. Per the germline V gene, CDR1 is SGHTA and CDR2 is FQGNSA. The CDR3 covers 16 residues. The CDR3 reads CASSPAGTSGINEQFF. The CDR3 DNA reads TGTGCCAGCAGTCCCGCCGGGACTAGCGGGATCAACGAGCAGTTCTTC.

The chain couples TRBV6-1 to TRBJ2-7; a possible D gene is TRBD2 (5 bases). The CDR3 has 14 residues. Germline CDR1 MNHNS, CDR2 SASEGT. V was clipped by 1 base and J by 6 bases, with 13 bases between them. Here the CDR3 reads CASSEEPSLREQYF. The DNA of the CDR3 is TGTGCCAGCAGTGAAGAACCTAGCTTACGCGAGCAGTACTTC.

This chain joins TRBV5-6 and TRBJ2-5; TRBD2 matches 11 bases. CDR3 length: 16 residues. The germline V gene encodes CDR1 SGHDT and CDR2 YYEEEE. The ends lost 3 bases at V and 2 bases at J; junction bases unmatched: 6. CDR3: CASSSKTSGVQETQYF. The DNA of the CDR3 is TGTGCCAGCAGCTCCAAGACTAGCGGGGTGCAAGAGACCCAGTACTTC.

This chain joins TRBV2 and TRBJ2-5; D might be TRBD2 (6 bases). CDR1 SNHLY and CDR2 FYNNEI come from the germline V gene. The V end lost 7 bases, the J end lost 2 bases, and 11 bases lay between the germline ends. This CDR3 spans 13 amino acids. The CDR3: CASTRRGQETQYF. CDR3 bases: TGTGCCAGCACGCGGCGGGGACAAGAGACCCAGTACTTC.